Listed here is a single T cell receptor beta chain. Only in-frame clones appear in the TCRdb table, and some are missing; sequencing was by immunoSEQ multiplex PCR. The sample consists of 55,000 to 90,000 clones, about 87% of them appearing once. The ends were cut back, 4 bases at V and 4 bases at J, with 8 bases in the middle. Germline V gives CDR1 SGHVS, CDR2 FNYEAQ. This CDR3 comprises 13 residues. These data originate in a study of control samples from healthy donors and cancer patients. This receptor was obtained from a man between 50 and 59 years old in good health. Sequenced material: blood. The rearrangement joins TRBV7-6 to TRBJ1-5; D is unclear. The CDR3 region is CASSSAGNQPQHF. The CDR3 bases are TGTGCCAGCAGCTCGGCCGGGAATCAGCCCCAGCATTTT.